What follows are 26 T cell receptor beta chains derived from one specimen sequenced in a study of long-term antiretroviral therapy in people with HIV. The libraries were made with immunoSEQ v3.0 at survey level. The assay was immunoSEQ multiplex PCR, and TCRdb's table has in-frame clones only and misses some. The sample lists about 38,000 clones, around 80% seen once, with over 5% in the top ten. Material: unsorted PBMCs, obtained 1.5 years after starting antiretroviral therapy. All receptors come from a man aged 18 to 30 with HIV.

This CDR3 reads CASSETGSSYNEQFF. Here the CDR3 DNA reads TGTGCCAGCAGTGAAACGGGGAGCTCCTACAATGAGCAGTTCTTC. J is TRBJ2-1 and V is TRBV6-4; D possibly corresponds to TRBD2 (5 bases). The germline CDR1 and CDR2 sequences are MRHNA and SNTAGT. This CDR3 is built from 15 residues. V was shortened by 3 bases and J by 0 bases, with 9 bases between the two germline ends.

The V call is TRBV5-1, the J call TRBJ2-1; TRBD2 agrees at 8 bases. This CDR3 has 15 amino acids. From germline, CDR1 is SGHRS and CDR2 YFSETQ. V was pared by 4 bases and J by 6 bases, with 9 bases of the junction left unmatched. As DNA, the CDR3 is TGCGCCAGCAGCGAGACTAGCGTAACTCGCAATGAGCAGTTCTTC. This translates into CASSETSVTRNEQFF.

This clone appeared a single time. This chain connects TRBV1 to TRBJ2-1; no DNA check was done on the table's D call, TRBD1. TRBV1 is a recognized pseudogene. This CDR3 has 14 amino acids. CDR3 protein: CTSSQPPRNNEQFF. The CDR3 DNA sequence: TGCACCAGCAGCCAACCCCCCAGAAACAATGAGCAGTTCTTC.

This clone showed up just a few times. This chain uses TRBV7-2 with TRBJ2-7; 8 bases match TRBD1. V lost 0 bases, J lost 0 bases, and 4 bases stayed unmatched. The germline gives CDR1 SGHTA, CDR2 FQGNSA. CDR3 length: 16 amino acids. The CDR3 sequence is CASSLATGADSYEQYF. CDR3 DNA: TGTGCCAGCAGCTTAGCGACAGGGGCGGACTCCTACGAGCAGTACTTC.

V and J are TRBV5-4 and TRBJ1-2; D ambiguous. This CDR3 contains 12 residues. V was shortened by 5 bases and J by 3 bases, with 8 bases between the two germline ends. From germline, CDR1 is SGHNT and CDR2 YYREEE (reference sequence). As DNA, the CDR3 is TGTGCCAGCAGATTTGACTACTATGGCTACACCTTC. It yields the protein CASRFDYYGYTF.

CDR3 coding DNA: TGTGCCAGCAGCTTAGGGGCGAGGAACTATGGCTACACCTTC. Protein product: CASSLGARNYGYTF. This chain links TRBV11-2 with TRBJ1-2; D is undetermined. Germline CDR1 is SGHAT and CDR2 is FQNNGV. V was shortened by 1 base and J by 2 bases, with 8 bases between the two germline ends. This CDR3 has 14 residues.

The chain carries TRBV5-6 and TRBJ2-3, with D possibly being TRBD1 (5 bases). The CDR3 covers 17 residues. Trimming shortened V by 4 bases and J by 0 bases, and 18 bases separated the two germline ends. Germline CDR1 is SGHDT and CDR2 is YYEEEE. CDR3 DNA: TGTGCCAGCAGCGGGTGGTTAGGGGCATCTAGCACAGATACGCAGTATTTT. Translation: CASSGWLGASSTDTQYF. Variable domain in full (rest from reference TRBV5-6 and TRBJ2-3): DAGVTQSPTHLIKTRGQQVTLRCSPKSGHDTVSWYQQALGQGPQFIFQYYEEEERQRGNFPDRFSGHQFPNYSSELNVNALLLGDSALYLCASSGWLGASSTDTQYFGPGTRLTVL.

The rearrangement joins TRBV7-2 to TRBJ2-1, with 13 bases aligning to TRBD2. This CDR3 has 15 amino acids. The germline gives CDR1 SGHTA, CDR2 FQGNSA. V trimming: 6 bases; J trimming: 4 bases; junction bases outside the gene matches: 3. The CDR3 DNA sequence: TGTGCCAGCAGTAGACTAGCGGGAGGTTACAATGAGCAGTTCTTC. Its protein is CASSRLAGGYNEQFF. The complete variable domain, with remaining parts taken from reference TRBV7-2 and TRBJ2-1, reads GAGVSQSPSNKVTEKGKDVELRCDPISGHTALYWYRQSLGQGLEFLIYFQGNSAPDKSGLPSDRFSAERTGGSVSTLTIQRTQQEDSAVYLCASSRLAGGYNEQFFGPGTRLTVL.

This rearrangement joins TRBV28 to TRBJ2-7; 9 bases match TRBD2. CDR3 length equals 15 residues. Trimming took 10 bases from V and 9 from J; bases not matched to a gene: 19. Looked up from germline, CDR1 is MDHEN and CDR2 is SYDVKM. As DNA, the CDR3 is TGTGCCATAGGGCTAGCGGGAATGTATGTCGACGGGCAGTACTTC. Its protein product is CAIGLAGMYVDGQYF. Variable domain in full (rest from reference TRBV28 and TRBJ2-7): DVKVTQSSRYLVKRTGEKVFLECVQDMDHENMFWYRQDPGLGLRLIYFSYDVKMKEKGDIPEGYSVSREKKERFSLILESASTNQTSMYLCAIGLAGMYVDGQYFGPGTRLTVT.

The V gene is TRBV7-9, the J gene TRBJ2-4; D may correspond to TRBD1 or TRBD2 (5 bases each). V was clipped by 8 bases and J by 1 base, with 12 bases between them. In germline, CDR1 is SEHNR, CDR2 FQNEAQ (reference sequence). The CDR3 consists of 14 residues. This CDR3 is CASGQTRAKNIQYF. The CDR3 nucleotides read TGTGCCAGCGGACAAACTAGGGCCAAAAACATTCAGTACTTC.

This sequence joins TRBV28 and TRBJ1-4; perhaps TRBD1 as D (5 bases). The V end was cut by 2 bases, the J end by 8 bases, with 12 bases between. CDR1 and CDR2 from the germline V gene are MDHEN and SYDVKM. CDR3 size: 14 residues. CDR3 loop: CASSLNGGEEKLFF. For the CDR3, the DNA is TGTGCCAGCAGTTTAAATGGGGGGGAGGAAAAACTGTTTTTT. The variable domain in full, completed from reference TRBV28 and TRBJ1-4, reads DVKVTQSSRYLVKRTGEKVFLECVQDMDHENMFWYRQDPGLGLRLIYFSYDVKMKEKGDIPEGYSVSREKKERFSLILESASTNQTSMYLCASSLNGGEEKLFFGSGTQLSVL.

This clone has just a few counts. The chain uses TRBV7-2 and TRBJ2-2; 8 bases agree with TRBD1. V gave up 5 bases and J gave up 7 bases; unmatched junction bases: 9. Looked up from germline, CDR1 is SGHTA and CDR2 is FQGNSA. The CDR3 is 15 residues long. CDR3 nucleotide sequence: TGTGCCAGCAGCCAGACAGGGGTGGCAATCGGGGAGCTGTTTTTT. Protein: CASSQTGVAIGELFF.

V and J are TRBV28 and TRBJ1-4, with D unclear. Per germline, CDR1 MDHEN and CDR2 SYDVKM. Deletions cut 5 bases from V and 5 bases from J, with 3 bases between. CDR3 length: 11 amino acids. As DNA, the CDR3 is TGTGCCAGCAGTCGCAATGAAAAACTGTTTTTT. This codes for CASSRNEKLFF.

The chain uses TRBV9 and TRBJ1-1, with D uncertain. The CDR3 extends over 14 amino acids. V gave up 4 bases and J gave up 0 bases, with 10 bases separating them. Germline CDR1 is SGDLS and CDR2 is YYNGEE. The CDR3 DNA is TGTGCCAGCAGCCCGACGGAGATGAACACTGAAGCTTTCTTT. Its protein product is CASSPTEMNTEAFF. Together with reference TRBV9 and TRBJ1-1, the CDR3 gives the full variable domain: DSGVTQTPKHLITATGQRVTLRCSPRSGDLSVYWYQQSLDQGLQFLIQYYNGEERAKGNILERFSAQQFPDLHSELNLSSLELGDSALYFCASSPTEMNTEAFFGQGTRLTVV.

This clone was seen more than once but under ten times. V and J are TRBV7-9 and TRBJ1-1, with a weak D call TRBD1 (6 bases). This CDR3 region has 11 residues. Germline lookup yields CDR1 SEHNR and CDR2 FQNEAQ (reference sequence). With 11 bases removed from V and 7 bases from J, the gap between germline ends came to 14 bases. The chain's CDR3 is CASGAGREAFF. The CDR3 nucleotides are TGTGCCTCAGGGGCGGGCCGTGAAGCTTTCTTT.

The chain recombines TRBV5-1 with TRBJ1-3; TRBD1 is a possible D gene (5 bases). V was cut by 5 bases and J by 4 bases, with 19 bases left in between. This CDR3 has 16 amino acids. Germline V lookup: CDR1 SGHRS, CDR2 YFSETQ. CDR3 amino acids: CASSVQGDLAGNTIYF. The CDR3 DNA reads TGCGCCAGCAGTGTACAAGGGGACTTGGCGGGAAACACCATATATTTT.

The CDR3 loop is CAWRRSSSYEQYF. The CDR3 DNA reads as TGTGCCTGGAGGAGGTCAAGCTCCTACGAGCAGTACTTC. The rearrangement links TRBV30 to TRBJ2-7, with D unresolved. V was pared by 3 bases and J by 0 bases, with 9 bases between. Per germline, CDR1 GTSNPN and CDR2 SVGIG (reference sequence). This CDR3 spans 13 amino acids. The whole variable domain, filled in from reference TRBV30 and TRBJ2-7, reads SQTIHQWPATLVQPVGSPLSLECTVEGTSNPNLYWYRQAAGRGLQLLFYSVGIGQISSEVPQNLSASRPQDRQFILSSKKLLLSDSGFYLCAWRRSSSYEQYFGPGTRLTVT.

The chain employs TRBV6-6 and TRBJ2-4, with a weak D call TRBD1 (6 bases). V shed 3 bases and J shed 0 bases, with 9 bases lying between them. The CDR3 runs to 15 residues. The germline CDR1 and CDR2 sequences are MNHNY and SVGAGI (reference sequence). CDR3 nucleotide sequence: TGTGCCAGCAGTTATCCAGGGGTAGCCAAAAACATTCAGTACTTC. Its protein product is CASSYPGVAKNIQYF.

The chain is built from TRBV7-9 and TRBJ1-4, with D possibly matching TRBD1 (5 bases). Germline loops: CDR1 SEHNR, CDR2 FQNEAQ (reference sequence). V lost 2 bases, J lost 7 bases, and 17 bases lay in between. The CDR3 is made up of 16 amino acids. CDR3 loop: CASSLFRGGDGEKLFF. CDR3 DNA: TGTGCCAGCAGCTTATTCCGGGGGGGGGACGGTGAAAAACTGTTTTTT.

This clone occurred a few times. The chain joins TRBV6-6 to TRBJ2-7; perhaps TRBD1 as D (6 bases). Per the germline V gene, CDR1 is MNHNY and CDR2 is SVGAGI (reference sequence). V lost 9 bases and J 8 bases, leaving 20 bases between the germline ends. The CDR3 sequence is 13 residues long. DNA of the CDR3: TGTGCCAGTACTCTCGGGACAACCCTCCAGCAGTACTTC. Translation gives CASTLGTTLQQYF.

V is TRBV27 and J is TRBJ2-7; TRBD1 matches at 7 bases. Germline V lookup: CDR1 MNHEY, CDR2 SMNVEV (reference sequence). The length of the CDR3 is 13 residues. The junction had 5 bases not matched to a gene; V was cut back by 9 bases and J by 0 bases. The CDR3 sequence is CASRDSSSYEQYF. The CDR3 region has the DNA TGTGCCAGTAGGGACAGTAGCTCCTACGAGCAGTACTTC.

The CDR3 DNA sequence: TGCGCCAGCAGCTGGGGGCCCTTGAGCGGTGACGAGCAGTACTTC. Protein product: CASSWGPLSGDEQYF. The chain uses TRBV5-1 and TRBJ2-7, with D possibly matching TRBD1 (6 bases). CDR1 and CDR2 from the germline V gene are SGHRS and YFSETQ. The V gene lost 3 bases and the J gene lost 5 bases, with 18 bases spanning the gap. This CDR3 has 15 residues.

The V and J genes are TRBV4-3 and TRBJ2-1; a weak D match, TRBD2 (5 bases). Germline lookup yields CDR1 LGHNA and CDR2 YSLEER. This CDR3 is 14 amino acids long. Trimming stripped 0 bases from V and 8 bases from J, with 11 bases between. The chain's CDR3 is CASSQESSFDEQFF. In DNA form, the CDR3 reads TGCGCCAGCAGCCAAGAATCTAGCTTCGATGAGCAGTTCTTC.

The chain uses TRBV19 and TRBJ2-2; 8 positions agree with TRBD1. Trimming cost V 6 bases and J 8 bases; bases outside gene matches: 8. Germline CDR1 is LNHDA and CDR2 is SQIVND (reference sequence). This CDR3 is built from 14 residues. CDR3: CASSIRQGKGELFF. CDR3 sequence (DNA): TGTGCCAGTAGCATCCGACAGGGGAAGGGGGAGCTGTTTTTT.

The V and J genes are TRBV5-1 and TRBJ1-2; D is undetermined. The germline V and J ends were trimmed by 0 bases and 6 bases, with 12 bases remaining between them. The CDR3 has 14 residues. Germline CDR1 reads SGHRS; CDR2 reads YFSETQ. The CDR3: CASSLATVGHGYTF. The CDR3 coding sequence is TGCGCCAGCAGCTTGGCGACGGTCGGGCATGGCTACACCTTC.

This clone has just a few counts. The chain combines TRBV27 with TRBJ2-7; D call uncertain. There are 11 residues in the CDR3. The germline V gene has CDR1 MNHEY and CDR2 SMNVEV (reference sequence). V was shortened by 6 bases and J by 3 bases, with 6 bases between the two germline ends. DNA for the CDR3: TGTGCCAGCAGGGTAGGCTACGAGCAGTACTTC. Amino acids: CASRVGYEQYF.